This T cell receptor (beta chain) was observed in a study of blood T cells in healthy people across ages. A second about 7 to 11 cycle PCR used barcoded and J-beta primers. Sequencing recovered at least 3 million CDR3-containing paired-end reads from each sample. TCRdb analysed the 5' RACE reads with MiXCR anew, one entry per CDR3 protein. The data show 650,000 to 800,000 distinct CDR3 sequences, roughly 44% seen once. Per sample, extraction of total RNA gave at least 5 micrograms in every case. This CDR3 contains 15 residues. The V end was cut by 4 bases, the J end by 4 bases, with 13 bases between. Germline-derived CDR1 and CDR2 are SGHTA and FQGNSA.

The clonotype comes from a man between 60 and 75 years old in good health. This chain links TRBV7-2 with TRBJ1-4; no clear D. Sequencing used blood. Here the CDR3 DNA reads TGTGCCAGCAGCTCGTGGGTCGATATTAATGAAAAACTGTTTTTT. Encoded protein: CASSSWVDINEKLFF.